This TCR beta chain was sequenced during a study of T cells in Graves' hyperthyroidism and ophthalmopathy. This clonotype occurred many times. Its specificity is unknown. Whole-study findings and limits: The model identified upcoming ophthalmopathy a median about 6.5 months ahead of onset.

TCR beta CDR3 regions were amplified from RNA transcripts. Primed by the HTBI set, a first-round RT-PCR was run on the TCR CDR3. Via MiXCR, TCRdb re-called the multiplex PCR reads, giving one row per CDR3 protein. The sample shows around 340,000 distinct CDR3 sequences, approximately 15% of them seen only once. Sequences were obtained from blood. The source is a man aged 30-40 years with Graves' hyperthyroidism.

CDR3 coding DNA: TGTGCCAGCAGCCCTTTTGCAGCGTCGATCTATGGCTACACCTTC. It is translated as CASSPFAASIYGYTF. The chain recombines TRBV11-2 with TRBJ1-2; D remains unclear. Germline CDR1 and CDR2: SGHAT and FQNNGV. The CDR3 has 15 residues. Trimming stripped 5 bases from V and 4 bases from J, with 17 bases between.